This T cell receptor beta chain was identified in a study of shared clonotypes between healthy human individuals. Study observations and caveats: Generation probabilities of non-shared clonotypes were lower (relative to those shared by all four donors). Represented genetic and exposure-history diversity was restricted by having few donors.

Across several immunoSEQ plates, the genomic DNA of each subset was split evenly. Repertoires were generated with immunoSEQ multiplex PCR, while TCRdb's copy carries only in-frame clones and drops some. The table has 2 million to 2.5 million clones, over 85% seen once. Germline loops: CDR1 SNHLY, CDR2 FYNNEI. The CDR3 contains 13 residues. Trimming took 5 bases from V and 7 from J, leaving 15 bases between them. A CD45RA+ naive subset and a CD45RA-negative memory subset were split from CD4+ cells. A note on this clone: The antigen is undetermined.

Input material: naive CD4+ T cells from PBMCs. Described subset: CD45RA+ positively selected. The receptor was isolated from a man in his late teens or twenties in good health. Some clones in this sample may be carry-over from other donors' samples. The rearrangement links TRBV2 to TRBJ2-7; D is possibly TRBD2 (5 bases). CDR3 bases: TGTGCCAGCAGTCAGGACCCTACGGGGGAGCAGTACTTC. Its translation: CASSQDPTGEQYF.